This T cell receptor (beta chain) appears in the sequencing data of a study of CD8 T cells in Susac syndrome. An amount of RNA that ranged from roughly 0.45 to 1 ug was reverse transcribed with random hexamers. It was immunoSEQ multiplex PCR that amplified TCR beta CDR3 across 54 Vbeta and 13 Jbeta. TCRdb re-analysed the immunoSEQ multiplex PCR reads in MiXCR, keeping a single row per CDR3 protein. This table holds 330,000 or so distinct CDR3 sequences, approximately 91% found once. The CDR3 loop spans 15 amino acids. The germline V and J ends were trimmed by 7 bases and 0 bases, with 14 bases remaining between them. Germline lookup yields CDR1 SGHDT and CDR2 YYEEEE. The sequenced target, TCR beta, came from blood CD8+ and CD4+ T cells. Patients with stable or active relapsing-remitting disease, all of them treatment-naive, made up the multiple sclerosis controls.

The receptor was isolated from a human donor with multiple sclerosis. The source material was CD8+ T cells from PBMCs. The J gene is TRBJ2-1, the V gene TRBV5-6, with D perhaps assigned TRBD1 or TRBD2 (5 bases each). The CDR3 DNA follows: TGTGCCAGCGGACTGCAGGGTAACTCCTACAATGAGCAGTTCTTC. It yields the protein CASGLQGNSYNEQFF.